This is a list of T cell receptor beta chains from one sample in a study of T cells in narcolepsy. Some clones are missing from TCRdb's copy, which holds only in-frame ones; the method was immunoSEQ multiplex PCR. This table holds about 27,000 clones, around nine tenths found once. The sample taken for sequencing was CD45RA- memory CD4+ T cells from PBMCs. Receptor source: a human donor with narcolepsy. The CDR3 runs from the conserved cysteine through the conserved F or W. Each record gives: CDR3 DNA, CDR3 protein, D gene, J gene, CDR3 length, clone size, V gene. D genes are given only for firm matches. Some rows mark clone size as missing; the rest say once, few, many or name a class of expanded clone.

CDR3nt: TGTGCCAGTAGTGCCTCCTCTAGCGGGGCCTACGAGCAGTACTTC; CDR3aa: CASSASSSGAYEQYF; d_gene: TRBD2; j_gene: TRBJ2-7; len: 15; abundance: few; v_gene: TRBV19
CDR3nt: TGTGCCAGCAGCGTAAAGTGGGGGGCAAGCACAGATACGCAGTATTTT; CDR3aa: CASSVKWGASTDTQYF; d_gene: .; j_gene: TRBJ2-3; len: 16; abundance: once; v_gene: TRBV4-2
CDR3nt: TGTGCCAGCAGTTATGGGCGGGGGGGGAACGAGCAGTACTTC; CDR3aa: CASSYGRGGNEQYF; d_gene: TRBD2; j_gene: TRBJ2-7; len: 14; abundance: .; v_gene: TRBV6-6
CDR3nt: TGTGCCAGCAGCCAAGATCTGCGGGGGGAAGATACGCAGTATTTT; CDR3aa: CASSQDLRGEDTQYF; d_gene: TRBD2; j_gene: TRBJ2-3; len: 15; abundance: .; v_gene: TRBV4-2
CDR3nt: TGTGCCAGCAGCCCGGGACAGGGTAGTGGGAACTATGGCTACACCTTC; CDR3aa: CASSPGQGSGNYGYTF; d_gene: TRBD1; j_gene: TRBJ1-2; len: 16; abundance: once; v_gene: TRBV27
CDR3nt: TGTGCCAGCAGAGAGAGTCGCGGGAACTCCTACGAGCAGTACTTC; CDR3aa: CASRESRGNSYEQYF; d_gene: .; j_gene: TRBJ2-7; len: 15; abundance: .; v_gene: TRBV6-5
CDR3nt: TGTGCCAGCAGCGAGCGGGGGGGCCTAGATACGCAGTATTTT; CDR3aa: CASSERGGLDTQYF; d_gene: TRBD2; j_gene: TRBJ2-3; len: 14; abundance: .; v_gene: TRBV5-4
CDR3nt: TGTGCCAGCAGCTGGGGGACAGGGGGCACAGATACGCAGTATTTT; CDR3aa: CASSWGTGGTDTQYF; d_gene: TRBD1; j_gene: TRBJ2-3; len: 15; abundance: .; v_gene: TRBV5-6
CDR3nt: TGTGCCAGCAGCGCGGGACCTACGCAAGTCACTGAAGCTTTCTTT; CDR3aa: CASSAGPTQVTEAFF; d_gene: .; j_gene: TRBJ1-1; len: 15; abundance: .; v_gene: TRBV9
CDR3nt: TGCGCCAGCAGCGTCAATAGCCCTAGGAGCACAGATACGCAGTATTTT; CDR3aa: CASSVNSPRSTDTQYF; d_gene: .; j_gene: TRBJ2-3; len: 16; abundance: once; v_gene: TRBV5-1
CDR3nt: TGTGCCAGCAGCCGGACAGGGAATATAGGCTATGGCTACACCTTC; CDR3aa: CASSRTGNIGYGYTF; d_gene: TRBD1; j_gene: TRBJ1-2; len: 15; abundance: .; v_gene: TRBV6-5
CDR3nt: TGCGCCAGCAGCAAAACGGAGGCTAACTATGGCTACACCTTC; CDR3aa: CASSKTEANYGYTF; d_gene: .; j_gene: TRBJ1-2; len: 14; abundance: .; v_gene: TRBV5-1
CDR3nt: TGTGCCAGCTCATTTGGGAGTCAGTGGGATGAGCAGTTCTTC; CDR3aa: CASSFGSQWDEQFF; d_gene: .; j_gene: TRBJ2-1; len: 14; abundance: .; v_gene: TRBV19
CDR3nt: TGTGCCAGTAGTATGAACAGGTTGGGGGAGACCCAGTACTTC; CDR3aa: CASSMNRLGETQYF; d_gene: .; j_gene: TRBJ2-5; len: 14; abundance: .; v_gene: TRBV19
CDR3nt: TGTGCCAGCACCTCAACCCGGACCGCGTACGGGCCCCAGCATTTT; CDR3aa: CASTSTRTAYGPQHF; d_gene: .; j_gene: TRBJ1-5; len: 15; abundance: .; v_gene: TRBV28
CDR3nt: TGTGCCAGTAGTATAGACCAGTTGAACACTGAAGCTTTCTTT; CDR3aa: CASSIDQLNTEAFF; d_gene: .; j_gene: TRBJ1-1; len: 14; abundance: .; v_gene: TRBV19
CDR3nt: TGCGCCAGCAGCCCGGTGGAGGGGGGAAACACCATATATTTT; CDR3aa: CASSPVEGGNTIYF; d_gene: .; j_gene: TRBJ1-3; len: 14; abundance: .; v_gene: TRBV5-1
CDR3nt: TGTGCCAGCAGTGAAGCGCAGGGGGCGACTGAAGCTTTCTTT; CDR3aa: CASSEAQGATEAFF; d_gene: TRBD1; j_gene: TRBJ1-1; len: 14; abundance: .; v_gene: TRBV2
CDR3nt: TGTGCCAGCAGCCCCGGGACTACCAAAGAGACCCAGTACTTC; CDR3aa: CASSPGTTKETQYF; d_gene: TRBD2; j_gene: TRBJ2-5; len: 14; abundance: .; v_gene: TRBV5-6
CDR3nt: TGCGCCAGCAGCTTGGTCGGTAGCGGGGGTTACAATGAGCAGTTCTTC; CDR3aa: CASSLVGSGGYNEQFF; d_gene: TRBD2; j_gene: TRBJ2-1; len: 16; abundance: .; v_gene: TRBV5-1
CDR3nt: TGTGCCAGCAGCTTAGGACAGGGGGCTGAAGCTTTCTTT; CDR3aa: CASSLGQGAEAFF; d_gene: TRBD1; j_gene: TRBJ1-1; len: 13; abundance: .; v_gene: TRBV11-3
CDR3nt: TGCGCCAGCAGCTTGGGCTGGTTGGGACAGGGGGCTACTTATGGCTACACCTTC; CDR3aa: CASSLGWLGQGATYGYTF; d_gene: TRBD1; j_gene: TRBJ1-2; len: 18; abundance: .; v_gene: TRBV5-1
CDR3nt: TGTGCCAGCCGTAGCGGGGGTTCAACAGATACGCAGTATTTT; CDR3aa: CASRSGGSTDTQYF; d_gene: TRBD2; j_gene: TRBJ2-3; len: 14; abundance: .; v_gene: TRBV7-2
CDR3nt: TGCAGCGTTATAAAGGGAGGTGGGGAGGGCTACACCTTC; CDR3aa: CSVIKGGGEGYTF; d_gene: .; j_gene: TRBJ1-2; len: 13; abundance: .; v_gene: TRBV29-1
CDR3nt: TGTGCTAGTGGACAATCGGTATACTCCTACGAGCAGTACTTC; CDR3aa: CASGQSVYSYEQYF; d_gene: .; j_gene: TRBJ2-7; len: 14; abundance: .; v_gene: TRBV12-5
CDR3nt: TGTGCCAGCAGGCCACAGCTATCTACAGATACGCAGTATTTT; CDR3aa: CASRPQLSTDTQYF; d_gene: .; j_gene: TRBJ2-3; len: 14; abundance: once; v_gene: TRBV6-1
CDR3nt: TGTGCCAGCAGCTGGAGAGGCAGGAACACTGAAGCTTTCTTT; CDR3aa: CASSWRGRNTEAFF; d_gene: .; j_gene: TRBJ1-1; len: 14; abundance: .; v_gene: TRBV13
CDR3nt: TGTGCCAGCAGTTACTCAGCAGGCCAGCCCCAGCATTTT; CDR3aa: CASSYSAGQPQHF; d_gene: .; j_gene: TRBJ1-5; len: 13; abundance: .; v_gene: TRBV6-6
CDR3nt: TGTGCCAGCAGCTTAGAGGACCTCTGGGGCAAAGGTCAGCCCCAGCATTTT; CDR3aa: CASSLEDLWGKGQPQHF; d_gene: .; j_gene: TRBJ1-5; len: 17; abundance: .; v_gene: TRBV11-3
CDR3nt: TGTGCCAGCAGCTTGGCTTTAGAGGCCGGTAATTCACCCCTCCACTTT; CDR3aa: CASSLALEAGNSPLHF; d_gene: .; j_gene: TRBJ1-6; len: 16; abundance: .; v_gene: TRBV13
CDR3nt: TGTGCCAGCAGTGAAAGACTAGCAACAGATACGCAGTATTTT; CDR3aa: CASSERLATDTQYF; d_gene: TRBD2; j_gene: TRBJ2-3; len: 14; abundance: once; v_gene: TRBV25-1
CDR3nt: TGTGCCAGCAGCTTAGAATGGGGTAGTAATTCACCCCTCCACTTT; CDR3aa: CASSLEWGSNSPLHF; d_gene: .; j_gene: TRBJ1-6; len: 15; abundance: .; v_gene: TRBV6-6
CDR3nt: TGTGCCAGCAGTTATTCGGGCAGGGGTTACGAGCAGTACTTC; CDR3aa: CASSYSGRGYEQYF; d_gene: .; j_gene: TRBJ2-7; len: 14; abundance: .; v_gene: TRBV6-6
CDR3nt: TGTGCCATCAGTGAGTCTGGGGGGAAGGGGACCGGGGAGCTGTTTTTT; CDR3aa: CAISESGGKGTGELFF; d_gene: .; j_gene: TRBJ2-2; len: 16; abundance: once; v_gene: TRBV10-3
CDR3nt: TGTGCCACCAGCCCCGACAGGGGCCCCACCGGGGAGCTGTTTTTT; CDR3aa: CATSPDRGPTGELFF; d_gene: TRBD1; j_gene: TRBJ2-2; len: 15; abundance: few; v_gene: TRBV15
CDR3nt: TGTGCCAGCAGTGAGACAGGGGGCGGTCAGCCCCAGCATTTT; CDR3aa: CASSETGGGQPQHF; d_gene: TRBD1; j_gene: TRBJ1-5; len: 14; abundance: .; v_gene: TRBV25-1
CDR3nt: TGTGCCAGCAGCTTAGTGCAGGGTGAAGCTTTCTTT; CDR3aa: CASSLVQGEAFF; d_gene: .; j_gene: TRBJ1-1; len: 12; abundance: .; v_gene: TRBV13
CDR3nt: TGTGCCAGCAGCCTCTCAGGGGCGACTAATGAAAAACTGTTTTTT; CDR3aa: CASSLSGATNEKLFF; d_gene: .; j_gene: TRBJ1-4; len: 15; abundance: .; v_gene: TRBV7-8
CDR3nt: TGCGCCAGCAGCTTGGCGCAGGTTAATTCACCCCTCCACTTT; CDR3aa: CASSLAQVNSPLHF; d_gene: .; j_gene: TRBJ1-6; len: 14; abundance: .; v_gene: TRBV5-1
CDR3nt: TGCGCCAGCAGCGGGCGGGCCCGGGGGGTAGAGACCCAGTACTTC; CDR3aa: CASSGRARGVETQYF; d_gene: TRBD2; j_gene: TRBJ2-5; len: 15; abundance: .; v_gene: TRBV5-1
CDR3nt: TGTGCCAGCAGTCGGGGTCCAGGGGCTGGAAACACCATATATTTT; CDR3aa: CASSRGPGAGNTIYF; d_gene: .; j_gene: TRBJ1-3; len: 15; abundance: .; v_gene: TRBV6-4
CDR3nt: TGTGCCAGCAGGGTGGAGTCGTGGGAAAAACTGTTTTTT; CDR3aa: CASRVESWEKLFF; d_gene: .; j_gene: TRBJ1-4; len: 13; abundance: .; v_gene: TRBV28
CDR3nt: TGTGCCAGCAGTCTCGGACAGGGGAGCACTGAAGCTTTCTTT; CDR3aa: CASSLGQGSTEAFF; d_gene: TRBD1; j_gene: TRBJ1-1; len: 14; abundance: .; v_gene: TRBV2
CDR3nt: TGTGCCAGCAGTCAGGGGAGTAACGCTGAAGCTTTCTTT; CDR3aa: CASSQGSNAEAFF; d_gene: .; j_gene: TRBJ1-1; len: 13; abundance: .; v_gene: TRBV6-6
CDR3nt: TGTGCCAGCAGTTTGGACAGAGATCAGCCCCAGCATTTT; CDR3aa: CASSLDRDQPQHF; d_gene: .; j_gene: TRBJ1-5; len: 13; abundance: .; v_gene: TRBV5-4
CDR3nt: TGTGCCAGCAGTGAAGGACAGGCCTACTTAAACTATGGCTACACCTTC; CDR3aa: CASSEGQAYLNYGYTF; d_gene: .; j_gene: TRBJ1-2; len: 16; abundance: .; v_gene: TRBV6-1
CDR3nt: TGCAGCGTTGTAGTCTTTGAAGCTTTCTTT; CDR3aa: CSVVVFEAFF; d_gene: .; j_gene: TRBJ1-1; len: 10; abundance: .; v_gene: TRBV29-1
CDR3nt: TGTGCCAGCAGTCTACACCGGACCGGGGGAAACACCATATATTTT; CDR3aa: CASSLHRTGGNTIYF; d_gene: .; j_gene: TRBJ1-3; len: 15; abundance: .; v_gene: TRBV2
CDR3nt: TGTGCCATCAGTGAGTCGACAGGGCAAAGGAACACTGAAGCTTTCTTT; CDR3aa: CAISESTGQRNTEAFF; d_gene: TRBD1; j_gene: TRBJ1-1; len: 16; abundance: once; v_gene: TRBV10-3
CDR3nt: TGTGCCACAGTGGGCGGAAACTATGGCTACACCTTC; CDR3aa: CATVGGNYGYTF; d_gene: .; j_gene: TRBJ1-2; len: 12; abundance: few; v_gene: TRBV6-5
CDR3nt: TGTGCCAGCAGCTTAGGGACAGGGTATGAGCAGTTCTTC; CDR3aa: CASSLGTGYEQFF; d_gene: TRBD1; j_gene: TRBJ2-1; len: 13; abundance: few; v_gene: TRBV7-2
CDR3nt: TGTGCCAGCAGCTTTAACCTCGGGGCAGCTGGGGCCAACGTCCTGACTTTC; CDR3aa: CASSFNLGAAGANVLTF; d_gene: .; j_gene: TRBJ2-6; len: 17; abundance: .; v_gene: TRBV7-9
CDR3nt: TGTGCCAGCAGCGTGGTCCTGTCAGGGCCTTATGGCTACACCTTC; CDR3aa: CASSVVLSGPYGYTF; d_gene: .; j_gene: TRBJ1-2; len: 15; abundance: .; v_gene: TRBV5-8